The sequence of this T cell receptor beta chain was determined in a study of CD8 T cells in ankylosing spondylitis. The study, taken as a whole, reports: About 8 highly homologous variants made up a TCR beta motif that seemed to typify ankylosing spondylitis blood. Peripheral blood samples showed relatively rare disease-linked clones, and these clones were CD8+.

V was pared by 5 bases and J by 4 bases, with 5 bases of the junction left unmatched. The CDR3 contains 14 residues. Ten or more counts support this clonotype. Its antigen remains unidentified. Quantitative 5'-RACE was performed with molecular barcodes, and it yielded the TCR beta libraries. TCRdb reprocessed the 5' RACE reads with MiXCR, giving one entry per CDR3 protein. The sample yields 100,000 or so distinct CDR3 sequences, approximately 9.6% seen once. The rearrangement uses TRBV12-3 or TRBV12-4 and TRBJ2-5; 9 nucleotides match TRBD1. The sequenced sample consisted of blood, either unsorted or a sorted T cell fraction (not recorded which). This TCR was recovered from a male donor with ankylosing spondylitis. For the CDR3, the DNA is TGTGCCAGCAGTCAAGACAGGGGGGGAGAGACCCAGTACTTC. As protein: CASSQDRGGETQYF.